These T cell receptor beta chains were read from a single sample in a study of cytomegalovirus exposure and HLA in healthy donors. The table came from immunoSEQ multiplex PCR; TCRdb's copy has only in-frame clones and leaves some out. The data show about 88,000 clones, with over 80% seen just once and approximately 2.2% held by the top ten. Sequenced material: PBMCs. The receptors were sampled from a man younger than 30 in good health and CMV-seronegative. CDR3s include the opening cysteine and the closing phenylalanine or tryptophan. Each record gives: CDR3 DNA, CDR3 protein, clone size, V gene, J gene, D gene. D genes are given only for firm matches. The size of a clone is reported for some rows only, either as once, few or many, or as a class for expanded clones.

CDR3nt: TGTGCCAGCAGCGTATGGACTAGCGGGAGCACAGATACGCAGTATTTT
CDR3aa: CASSVWTSGSTDTQYF
abundance: NA
v_gene: TRBV9
j_gene: TRBJ2-3
d_gene: TRBD2

CDR3nt: TGTGCCAGCAGCGCAGATCCAACTAATGAAAAACTGTTTTTT
CDR3aa: CASSADPTNEKLFF
abundance: few
v_gene: TRBV4-2
j_gene: TRBJ1-4
d_gene: NA

CDR3nt: TGTGCCATCAGTGAGAGACAGGAAGAGACCCAGTACTTC
CDR3aa: CAISERQEETQYF
abundance: NA
v_gene: TRBV10-3
j_gene: TRBJ2-5
d_gene: NA

CDR3nt: TGTGCCAGCAGTGAAAGGGACTTGAGACTCGGAGAAAAACTGTTTTTT
CDR3aa: CASSERDLRLGEKLFF
abundance: NA
v_gene: TRBV25-1
j_gene: TRBJ1-4
d_gene: NA

CDR3nt: TGTGCCAGCAGCTTTGCTAAATTATCGGGGGCCAACGTCCTGACTTTC
CDR3aa: CASSFAKLSGANVLTF
abundance: NA
v_gene: TRBV7-9
j_gene: TRBJ2-6
d_gene: NA

CDR3nt: TGTGCCAGCAGTTTTCGACTAGCGGGAGGGCTACATCGAGAGACCCAGTACTTC
CDR3aa: CASSFRLAGGLHRETQYF
abundance: NA
v_gene: TRBV27
j_gene: TRBJ2-5
d_gene: TRBD2

CDR3nt: TGTGCCAGCAGTTTTTGGCAGGGGGACACTGAAGCTTTCTTT
CDR3aa: CASSFWQGDTEAFF
abundance: once
v_gene: TRBV27
j_gene: TRBJ1-1
d_gene: TRBD1

CDR3nt: TGTGCCAGCAGTGAGCGAGACCAAGAGACCCAGTACTTC
CDR3aa: CASSERDQETQYF
abundance: NA
v_gene: TRBV6-5
j_gene: TRBJ2-5
d_gene: NA

CDR3nt: TGCGCCAGCAGCCAAGAGACAGCCAACTATGGCTACACCTTC
CDR3aa: CASSQETANYGYTF
abundance: once
v_gene: TRBV4-3
j_gene: TRBJ1-2
d_gene: NA

CDR3nt: TGTGCCAGCAGTCCGGGGGGTCTTGGAAACACCATATATTTT
CDR3aa: CASSPGGLGNTIYF
abundance: NA
v_gene: TRBV28
j_gene: TRBJ1-3
d_gene: NA

CDR3nt: TGTGCCAGCAGGCGGACAGGCAACCGAGCTAACTATGGCTACACCTTC
CDR3aa: CASRRTGNRANYGYTF
abundance: NA
v_gene: TRBV11-2
j_gene: TRBJ1-2
d_gene: TRBD1

CDR3nt: TGTGCCAGCACCCCGGGGACAGCCAGCTATGGCTACACCTTC
CDR3aa: CASTPGTASYGYTF
abundance: NA
v_gene: TRBV28
j_gene: TRBJ1-2
d_gene: TRBD1

CDR3nt: TGTGCCAGCAGCGTGGCCGTGGGCCGCAACAATGAGCAGTTCTTC
CDR3aa: CASSVAVGRNNEQFF
abundance: NA
v_gene: TRBV9
j_gene: TRBJ2-1
d_gene: NA

CDR3nt: TGTGCCAGCAGCTTAAGGAGTGCTCGGGTAACGGGTGAGCAGTTCTTC
CDR3aa: CASSLRSARVTGEQFF
abundance: NA
v_gene: TRBV11-2
j_gene: TRBJ2-1
d_gene: NA

CDR3nt: TGTGCCAGCAGTTATTGGGACTCCCACTCCTACAATGAGCAGTTCTTC
CDR3aa: CASSYWDSHSYNEQFF
abundance: NA
v_gene: TRBV6-6
j_gene: TRBJ2-1
d_gene: NA

CDR3nt: TGTGCCACCAGCATCCGGGACAGGGAGTTCTTAGGGACCGGGGAGCTGTTTTTT
CDR3aa: CATSIRDREFLGTGELFF
abundance: NA
v_gene: TRBV15
j_gene: TRBJ2-2
d_gene: TRBD1

CDR3nt: TGTGCCACCAGCAGCAGGGCCTTCTTCCCAGAGACCCAGTACTTC
CDR3aa: CATSSRAFFPETQYF
abundance: NA
v_gene: TRBV15
j_gene: TRBJ2-5
d_gene: NA

CDR3nt: TGCGCCAGCAGCTTCCTACTAGCGGGGAATGGCAATGAGCAGTTCTTC
CDR3aa: CASSFLLAGNGNEQFF
abundance: NA
v_gene: TRBV5-1
j_gene: TRBJ2-1
d_gene: TRBD2

CDR3nt: TGTGCCAGCAGCTTTTATGAGGATGGAGCTGTTTTT
CDR3aa: CASSFYEDGAVF
abundance: NA
v_gene: TRBV7-8
j_gene: TRBJ2-2
d_gene: NA

CDR3nt: TGTGCCAGCAGCAAAGAACAGGGATTCTCCTACGAGCAGTACTTC
CDR3aa: CASSKEQGFSYEQYF
abundance: NA
v_gene: TRBV21-1
j_gene: TRBJ2-7
d_gene: NA

CDR3nt: TGTGCCAGTACCCAACTAGGGGGGGGAGAGCAGTACTTC
CDR3aa: CASTQLGGGEQYF
abundance: NA
v_gene: TRBV19
j_gene: TRBJ2-7
d_gene: NA

CDR3nt: TGTGCCAGCAGCCGAGGACAGGACAGAGAGACCCAGTACTTC
CDR3aa: CASSRGQDRETQYF
abundance: NA
v_gene: TRBV4-2
j_gene: TRBJ2-5
d_gene: TRBD1

CDR3nt: TGTGCCAGCTCACAACAGGACAATGAAAAACTGTTTTTT
CDR3aa: CASSQQDNEKLFF
abundance: NA
v_gene: TRBV18
j_gene: TRBJ1-4
d_gene: NA

CDR3nt: TGTGCCAGCAGCTTAGCCCCCGGACTAGCGGGAGGAGGTGAGCAGTTCTTC
CDR3aa: CASSLAPGLAGGGEQFF
abundance: once
v_gene: TRBV7-8
j_gene: TRBJ2-1
d_gene: TRBD2

CDR3nt: TGTGCCTGGAGTGTAGGAGGACAAGAGACCCAGTACTTC
CDR3aa: CAWSVGGQETQYF
abundance: NA
v_gene: TRBV30
j_gene: TRBJ2-5
d_gene: NA

CDR3nt: TGCAGTGCTAGTCTCACAGATACGCAGTATTTT
CDR3aa: CSASLTDTQYF
abundance: NA
v_gene: TRBV20-1
j_gene: TRBJ2-3
d_gene: NA

CDR3nt: TGTGCCAGCGCGTCGGCGGGAGAGTCAGATACGCAGTATTTT
CDR3aa: CASASAGESDTQYF
abundance: NA
v_gene: TRBV18
j_gene: TRBJ2-3
d_gene: TRBD2

CDR3nt: TGCGCCAGCAGCTCACAAGGGGGCAATGAGCAGTTCTTC
CDR3aa: CASSSQGGNEQFF
abundance: NA
v_gene: TRBV5-1
j_gene: TRBJ2-1
d_gene: NA

CDR3nt: TGTGCCAGCTCACCACAGGGGATTGGGACTAGCGGGGGCTCCTACAATGAGCAGTTCTTC
CDR3aa: CASSPQGIGTSGGSYNEQFF
abundance: NA
v_gene: TRBV18
j_gene: TRBJ2-1
d_gene: TRBD2

CDR3nt: TGTGCCAGCAGCTTATACAGGGTCTACAATGAGCAGTTCTTC
CDR3aa: CASSLYRVYNEQFF
abundance: NA
v_gene: TRBV5-4
j_gene: TRBJ2-1
d_gene: NA

CDR3nt: TGTGCCAGCAGGGACAGGGGGCTTACTGAAGCTTTCTTT
CDR3aa: CASRDRGLTEAFF
abundance: NA
v_gene: TRBV6-1
j_gene: TRBJ1-1
d_gene: TRBD1

CDR3nt: TGTGCCAGCAGCTTAGGTAGCGGGGTCTACGAGCAGTACTTC
CDR3aa: CASSLGSGVYEQYF
abundance: NA
v_gene: TRBV5-4
j_gene: TRBJ2-7
d_gene: TRBD2

CDR3nt: TGTGCCAGCTCCCCTAGCGGGAAGACAACCGGGGAGCTGTTTTTT
CDR3aa: CASSPSGKTTGELFF
abundance: NA
v_gene: TRBV5-6
j_gene: TRBJ2-2
d_gene: TRBD2

CDR3nt: TGTGCCAGCAGCTTACAACAGGCTGGCGGCTATGGCTACACCTTC
CDR3aa: CASSLQQAGGYGYTF
abundance: NA
v_gene: TRBV7-9
j_gene: TRBJ1-2
d_gene: NA

CDR3nt: TGCGCCAGCAGCTTTCTTAGCGGGAGCTCCTACGAGCAGTACTTC
CDR3aa: CASSFLSGSSYEQYF
abundance: NA
v_gene: TRBV5-1
j_gene: TRBJ2-7
d_gene: TRBD2

CDR3nt: TGTGCCAGCAGCCGTACAGGGGGCACCGGGGAGCTGTTTTTT
CDR3aa: CASSRTGGTGELFF
abundance: NA
v_gene: TRBV28
j_gene: TRBJ2-2
d_gene: TRBD1

CDR3nt: TGTGCCAGCTCACCGCAGTCGCAGGGGGCGCGGGAGCAGTACTTC
CDR3aa: CASSPQSQGAREQYF
abundance: NA
v_gene: TRBV18
j_gene: TRBJ2-7
d_gene: TRBD1

CDR3nt: TGCGCCAGCAGCCTATCCCGAACGGGCTCCTACAATGAGCAGTTCTTC
CDR3aa: CASSLSRTGSYNEQFF
abundance: NA
v_gene: TRBV4-3
j_gene: TRBJ2-1
d_gene: NA

CDR3nt: TGCGCCAGCAGCTCCAGGGGGACAATGGCCGTGAACACCGGGGAGCTGTTTTTT
CDR3aa: CASSSRGTMAVNTGELFF
abundance: NA
v_gene: TRBV5-1
j_gene: TRBJ2-2
d_gene: TRBD1

CDR3nt: TGTGCCAGCAGCTTGAGGCCTAGCGGGGGCACAGATACGCAGTATTTT
CDR3aa: CASSLRPSGGTDTQYF
abundance: NA
v_gene: TRBV5-6
j_gene: TRBJ2-3
d_gene: TRBD2

CDR3nt: TGTGCCAGCAGCGTACTAGCGGGAGCGAACACCGGGGAGCTGTTTTTT
CDR3aa: CASSVLAGANTGELFF
abundance: NA
v_gene: TRBV7-7
j_gene: TRBJ2-2
d_gene: TRBD2

CDR3nt: TGCGCCAGCAGCCCCCGGGACAGGGACTACGAGCAGTACTTC
CDR3aa: CASSPRDRDYEQYF
abundance: NA
v_gene: TRBV4-1
j_gene: TRBJ2-7
d_gene: TRBD1

CDR3nt: TGCGCCAGCAGCTTGGAGGGACAGGGGACAAGGGGGAACACTGAAGCTTTCTTT
CDR3aa: CASSLEGQGTRGNTEAFF
abundance: once
v_gene: TRBV5-1
j_gene: TRBJ1-1
d_gene: TRBD1

CDR3nt: TGTGCCAGCAGAGCCCTAGCGGGATTCGATGAGCAGTTCTTC
CDR3aa: CASRALAGFDEQFF
abundance: NA
v_gene: TRBV6-5
j_gene: TRBJ2-1
d_gene: TRBD2

CDR3nt: TGTGCCAGCAGGACAGGGGCGGGAGTAGGGACCGGGGAGCTGTTTTTT
CDR3aa: CASRTGAGVGTGELFF
abundance: NA
v_gene: TRBV7-3
j_gene: TRBJ2-2
d_gene: NA

CDR3nt: TGTGCCAGCAGCTTGCATGGGACTCGCGGTGTCAATGAGCAGTTCTTC
CDR3aa: CASSLHGTRGVNEQFF
abundance: NA
v_gene: TRBV7-3
j_gene: TRBJ2-1
d_gene: NA

CDR3nt: TGTGCCAGCAATAAACAGGGTGAGAACACTGAAGCTTTCTTT
CDR3aa: CASNKQGENTEAFF
abundance: few
v_gene: TRBV27
j_gene: TRBJ1-1
d_gene: NA

CDR3nt: TGTGCCAGCAGTTTGGACAGTAGGGATCAGCCCCAGCATTTT
CDR3aa: CASSLDSRDQPQHF
abundance: NA
v_gene: TRBV28
j_gene: TRBJ1-5
d_gene: NA

CDR3nt: TGTGCCAGCAGCCCCTCGGGACTAGCGACTTACAATGAGCAGTTCTTC
CDR3aa: CASSPSGLATYNEQFF
abundance: NA
v_gene: TRBV14
j_gene: TRBJ2-1
d_gene: TRBD2

CDR3nt: TGTGCCAGCAGCGCAGGGACAAATCAGCCCCAGCATTTT
CDR3aa: CASSAGTNQPQHF
abundance: NA
v_gene: TRBV9
j_gene: TRBJ1-5
d_gene: NA

CDR3nt: TGTGCCAGCAGCTTACCCAAAACTAACTATGGCTACACCTTC
CDR3aa: CASSLPKTNYGYTF
abundance: NA
v_gene: TRBV7-9
j_gene: TRBJ1-2
d_gene: NA

CDR3nt: TGTGCCAGCAGCAACCTAGGACAAGCCGACGGCCCTACGCAGTATTTT
CDR3aa: CASSNLGQADGPTQYF
abundance: NA
v_gene: TRBV11-2
j_gene: TRBJ2-3
d_gene: NA

CDR3nt: TGTGCCAGCAGTCGGGACAGTTTGAACACTGAAGCTTTCTTT
CDR3aa: CASSRDSLNTEAFF
abundance: NA
v_gene: TRBV5-5
j_gene: TRBJ1-1
d_gene: TRBD1

CDR3nt: TGTGCCAGTAAGCAAGAGGGTATGCGGCTGAACACTGAAGCTTTCTTT
CDR3aa: CASKQEGMRLNTEAFF
abundance: NA
v_gene: TRBV19
j_gene: TRBJ1-1
d_gene: NA

CDR3nt: TGTGCCAGCAGCAAGGGGGGGGTGCGGAACACTGAAGCTTTCTTT
CDR3aa: CASSKGGVRNTEAFF
abundance: few
v_gene: TRBV21-1
j_gene: TRBJ1-1
d_gene: NA

CDR3nt: TGTGCCAGCAGCCGACTGCCCTACAATGAGCAGTTCTTC
CDR3aa: CASSRLPYNEQFF
abundance: NA
v_gene: TRBV6-5
j_gene: TRBJ2-1
d_gene: NA

CDR3nt: TGTGCCGGCACTACTAGCGGAGAGCCCTACGAGCAGTACTTC
CDR3aa: CAGTTSGEPYEQYF
abundance: NA
v_gene: TRBV6-5
j_gene: TRBJ2-7
d_gene: TRBD2